Included here is one TCR beta chain sequence, with context. Antigen: not known. A far larger clone is just one base off, so this is likely a read error. TCR beta CDR3 was amplified from genomic DNA by two-round multiplex PCR. Initially, in first-round PCR, primers specific to each TRBV and TRBJ gene were used. TCRdb called the multiplex PCR reads again in MiXCR, with one record for every CDR3 protein. The sample lists fewer than 30,000 distinct CDR3 sequences; around 46% were seen once. The data originate from a study of prognosis after radiotherapy for stage I lung cancer. Study context: Each non-small cell lung cancer patient was deemed medically inoperable. Aged about 53 to 85 years, with a median of around 74 years, the patients were approximately 13 men and five or six women. Progression was not significant in fewer than 18 patients, whereas a few developed distant metastases (median around seven months) after radiotherapy. Overall study results and limits: The study found that unique TCR clone counts fell after stereotactic body radiation therapy, median 10,088 versus 6,861.

Germline lookup yields CDR1 SEHNR and CDR2 FQNEAQ (reference sequence). The length of the CDR3 is 13 residues. The receptor was isolated from a donor at least 50 years old with non-small cell lung cancer. Sequenced here: PBMCs, sampled before or after stereotactic body radiation therapy (not recorded which). V is TRBV7-9 and J is TRBJ2-7, with a tentative D call TRBD2 (5 bases). This CDR3 is CASILERFYEQYF. The CDR3, as DNA: TGTGCCAGCATCTTAGAGCGGTTCTACGAGCAGTACTTC.